A single sample is the source of the 23 T cell receptor beta chains below, sequenced in a study of OX40 agonist ivuxolimab in advanced cancers. Libraries were prepared by immunoSEQ multiplex PCR; TCRdb keeps only in-frame clonotypes and omits some of them. The sample has 55,000 to 70,000 clones, 75% to 85% seen once. Sequenced here: CD4+ or CD8+ T cells sorted from blood, sampled in a trial of the OX40 agonist ivuxolimab. The receptors here all came from an adult with an advanced solid tumor such as melanoma, head and neck, liver or kidney cancer.

The J gene is TRBJ1-6, the V gene TRBV19; D gene ambiguous. Germline CDR1 is LNHDA and CDR2 is SQIVND (reference sequence). Trimming left V 3 bases short and J 3 bases short, with 18 bases between. The length of the CDR3 is 18 residues. This chain's CDR3 is CASSISGGRGNYNSPLHF. CDR3 in DNA: TGTGCCAGTAGTATTTCGGGAGGCCGAGGGAACTATAATTCACCCCTCCACTTT.

The chain couples TRBV2 to TRBJ2-1, with D possibly being TRBD1 (6 bases). Germline-derived CDR1 and CDR2 are SNHLY and FYNNEI. CDR3 length: 16 residues. The V end was cut by 5 bases, the J end by 2 bases, with 16 bases between. The CDR3 region is CASSRIRGAPYNEQFF. CDR3 bases: TGTGCCAGCAGTAGAATCAGGGGCGCCCCCTACAATGAGCAGTTCTTC.

The J gene is TRBJ2-7, the V gene TRBV7-6; no reliable D call. The V gene's germline CDR1 is SGHVS and CDR2 FNYEAQ. V lost 1 base to trimming and J lost 3 bases, with 7 bases between them. The CDR3 loop spans 13 amino acids. This CDR3 is CASSLGLFYEQYF. The CDR3 region has the DNA TGTGCCAGCAGCTTAGGTCTTTTCTACGAGCAGTACTTC. The full variable domain, rest sourced from reference TRBV7-6 and TRBJ2-7, is GAGVSQSPRYKVTKRGQDVALRCDPISGHVSLYWYRQALGQGPEFLTYFNYEAQQDKSGLPNDRFSAERPEGSISTLTIQRTEQRDSAMYRCASSLGLFYEQYFGPGTRLTVT.

The genes are TRBV5-5 and TRBJ2-7; a weak D match, TRBD2 (6 bases). Trimming stripped 3 bases from V and 3 bases from J, with 19 bases between. Germline lookup yields CDR1 SGHKS and CDR2 YYEKEE (reference sequence). The CDR3 has 16 amino acids. The CDR3 loop reads CASSWGILGGGYEQYF. CDR3 sequence (DNA): TGTGCCAGCAGCTGGGGGATTCTCGGGGGTGGCTACGAGCAGTACTTC.

The rearrangement joins TRBV19 to TRBJ2-1, with 11 nucleotides matching TRBD2. CDR1 is LNHDA and CDR2 is SQIVND in the germline V gene (reference sequence). The CDR3 length is 17 residues. V lost 4 bases and J lost 3; bases outside the gene matches: 8. CDR3 sequence reads: CASSTSRGTSGYNEQFF. CDR3 DNA: TGTGCCAGTAGTACCTCGCGCGGGACTAGCGGCTACAATGAGCAGTTCTTC.

The chain is built from TRBV15 and TRBJ2-7, with D tentatively TRBD1 (6 bases). Germline V gene lookup returns CDR1 LNHNV and CDR2 YYDKDF (reference sequence). The CDR3 is 13 amino acids. Trimming shortened V by 11 bases and J by 0 bases, and 14 bases separated the two germline ends. In nucleotides, the CDR3 is TGTGCCGCCGGTGACAGGAGCTCCTACGAGCAGTACTTC. Amino acid sequence: CAAGDRSSYEQYF.

The chain carries TRBV9 and TRBJ1-4, with D hard to call. Between the trimmed V and J ends, which lost 0 bases and 3 bases, there was a span of 12 bases. The CDR3 extends over 16 amino acids. Per the germline V gene, CDR1 is SGDLS and CDR2 is YYNGEE. The CDR3 nucleotides are TGTGCCAGCAGCGTAGATCTATCCTCGGCTAATGAAAAACTGTTTTTT. Translation gives CASSVDLSSANEKLFF.

The chain recombines TRBV6-5 with TRBJ1-3, with D unclear. The CDR3 spans 13 residues. The ends were cut back, 6 bases at V and 0 bases at J, with 6 bases in the middle. Germline V CDR1 and CDR2: MNHEY, SVGAGI. The CDR3 DNA sequence: TGTGCCAGCAGACAGTTCTCTGGAAACACCATATATTTT. Amino acid sequence: CASRQFSGNTIYF.

This clone has a handful of counts. The CDR3 loop is CASSVTYTGELFF. The CDR3 DNA reads as TGTGCCAGCAGCGTCACGTACACCGGGGAGCTGTTTTTT. This chain joins TRBV9 and TRBJ2-2; D remains ambiguous. The ends were cut back, 2 bases at V and 3 bases at J, with 5 bases in the middle. This CDR3 contains 13 residues. Germline V lookup: CDR1 SGDLS, CDR2 YYNGEE.

The chain recombines TRBV18 with TRBJ1-5; no definite D call. CDR1 is KGHSH and CDR2 is LQKENI in the germline V gene. Deletions cut 3 bases from V and 6 bases from J, with 12 bases between. The CDR3 is made up of 14 amino acids. Here the CDR3 reads CASSPREGAQPQHF. The CDR3 region has the DNA TGTGCCAGCTCACCGCGTGAAGGCGCTCAGCCCCAGCATTTT.

The chain combines TRBV5-1 with TRBJ1-1, with TRBD1 identical over 9 bases. J lost 4 bases, V lost 0 bases, and 4 bases had no gene match. Germline V lookup: CDR1 SGHRS, CDR2 YFSETQ. The CDR3 runs to 15 residues. CDR3 sequence reads: CASSLGGQGTTEAFF. CDR3 DNA: TGCGCCAGCAGCTTGGGAGGACAGGGGACCACTGAAGCTTTCTTT.

CDR3 sequence reads: CASSEKVLGEQYF. Written as DNA, the CDR3 is TGTGCCAGCAGTGAAAAGGTCTTGGGCGAGCAGTACTTC. The chain couples TRBV6-1 to TRBJ2-7; D is undetermined. There are 13 residues in the CDR3. V was trimmed by 2 bases and J by 6 bases, leaving 11 bases between them. Per germline, CDR1 MNHNS and CDR2 SASEGT.

In its sample, this clone was seen once. The chain employs TRBV6-5 and TRBJ1-6; D gene ambiguous. Germline V gene sequence: CDR1 MNHEY, CDR2 SVGAGI. V was shortened by 2 bases and J by 0 bases, with 5 bases between the two germline ends. CDR3 length equals 15 residues. DNA of the CDR3: TGTGCCAGCAGTTACGACGGCTCCTATAATTCACCCCTCCACTTT. The encoded protein is CASSYDGSYNSPLHF.

The chain uses TRBV7-2 and TRBJ2-7; possible D gene TRBD1, 5 bases. Germline CDR1 reads SGHTA; CDR2 reads FQGNSA. This CDR3 is 14 amino acids long. Trimming shortened V by 5 bases and J by 0 bases, and 11 bases separated the two germline ends. CDR3 in amino acids: CASSTSTASYEQYF. The CDR3, as DNA: TGTGCCAGCAGCACCTCGACAGCCTCCTACGAGCAGTACTTC.

The chain uses TRBV6-5 and TRBJ1-2; TRBD1 agrees at 10 bases. The ends lost 5 bases at V and 3 bases at J; junction bases unmatched: 6. CDR1 is MNHEY and CDR2 is SVGAGI in the germline V gene. This CDR3 is 15 amino acids long. CDR3 residues: CASSPGTGVDYGYTF. The CDR3 DNA follows: TGTGCCAGCAGTCCCGGGACAGGGGTTGACTATGGCTACACCTTC.

The chain joins TRBV5-1 to TRBJ2-5, with D tentatively TRBD2 (6 bases). V lost 2 bases and J lost 0, with 8 bases in between. Germline V gene data show CDR1 as SGHRS and CDR2 as YFSETQ. The length of the CDR3 is 14 residues. CDR3 bases: TGCGCCAGCAGCTTAGGAGGGTACCAAGAGACCCAGTACTTC. Protein sequence: CASSLGGYQETQYF.

This rearrangement joins TRBV5-6 to TRBJ2-7; maybe TRBD1 (6 bases). The CDR3 totals 14 residues. Trimming took off 0 bases at V and 3 bases at J, with 10 bases between the two ends. CDR1 and CDR2 (germline): SGHDT, YYEEEE. As DNA, the CDR3 is TGTGCCAGCAGCTTGGGCGCGACAGGCTACGAGCAGTACTTC. Translated, it gives CASSLGATGYEQYF.

V is TRBV4-3 and J is TRBJ2-3, with D hard to call. Germline V CDR1 and CDR2: LGHNA, YSLEER. Between the trimmed V and J ends, which lost 1 base and 2 bases, there was a span of 7 bases. The CDR3 totals 14 residues. The CDR3 region has the DNA TGCGCCAGCAGCCAAGTAGGGAACACAGATACGCAGTATTTT. Translated, it gives CASSQVGNTDTQYF.

The V call is TRBV11-2, the J call TRBJ2-7; possibly TRBD1 for D (6 bases). V was clipped by 5 bases and J by 0 bases, with 23 bases between them. Germline assignment: CDR1 SGHAT and CDR2 FQNNGV. The CDR3 has 18 residues. This CDR3 is CASSIGTRTYYSSYEQYF. The CDR3 coding sequence is TGTGCCAGCAGCATCGGGACACGAACCTACTATAGCTCCTACGAGCAGTACTTC.

This clone is medium-sized within its sample. CDR3 sequence: CASSLIRPGIYEQYF. In DNA form, the CDR3 reads TGTGCCAGCAGTCTTATCCGGCCGGGGATATACGAGCAGTACTTC. This chain joins TRBV6-5 and TRBJ2-7; tentatively, D is TRBD2 (5 bases). Germline values: CDR1 MNHEY, CDR2 SVGAGI. V lost 5 bases to trimming and J lost 4 bases, with 18 bases between them. The CDR3 runs to 15 residues.

This chain links TRBV9 with TRBJ2-2, with TRBD1 identical over 8 bases. The trim removed 1 base at V and 7 bases at J, leaving 12 bases unmatched. The CDR3 contains 17 residues. Looked up from germline, CDR1 is SGDLS and CDR2 is YYNGEE. This chain's CDR3 is CASSVLSQGARGGELFF. The CDR3, as DNA: TGTGCCAGCAGCGTATTAAGCCAGGGGGCGCGAGGCGGGGAGCTGTTTTTT.

V and J are TRBV7-9 and TRBJ1-4, with 8 bases identical to TRBD1. V trimming: 2 bases; J trimming: 6 bases; junction bases outside the gene matches: 5. CDR3 length: 15 residues. Germline V gene data show CDR1 as SEHNR and CDR2 as FQNEAQ (reference sequence). The CDR3, as DNA: TGTGCCAGCAGCTTACCGAGGACAGGGCATGAAAAACTGTTTTTT. It translates to CASSLPRTGHEKLFF.

The chain is built from TRBV23-1 and TRBJ1-4; D unresolved. TRBV23-1 is sorted into the ORF group, with uncertain function. The CDR3 covers 18 residues. Trimming pared 4 bases from V and 8 bases from J, leaving 26 bases between. CDR3 bases: TGCGCCAGCAGTCGGCTCTCTTTTAAAGCCCCCTTGAGAGAAAAACTGTTTTTT. Its translation is CASSRLSFKAPLREKLFF.